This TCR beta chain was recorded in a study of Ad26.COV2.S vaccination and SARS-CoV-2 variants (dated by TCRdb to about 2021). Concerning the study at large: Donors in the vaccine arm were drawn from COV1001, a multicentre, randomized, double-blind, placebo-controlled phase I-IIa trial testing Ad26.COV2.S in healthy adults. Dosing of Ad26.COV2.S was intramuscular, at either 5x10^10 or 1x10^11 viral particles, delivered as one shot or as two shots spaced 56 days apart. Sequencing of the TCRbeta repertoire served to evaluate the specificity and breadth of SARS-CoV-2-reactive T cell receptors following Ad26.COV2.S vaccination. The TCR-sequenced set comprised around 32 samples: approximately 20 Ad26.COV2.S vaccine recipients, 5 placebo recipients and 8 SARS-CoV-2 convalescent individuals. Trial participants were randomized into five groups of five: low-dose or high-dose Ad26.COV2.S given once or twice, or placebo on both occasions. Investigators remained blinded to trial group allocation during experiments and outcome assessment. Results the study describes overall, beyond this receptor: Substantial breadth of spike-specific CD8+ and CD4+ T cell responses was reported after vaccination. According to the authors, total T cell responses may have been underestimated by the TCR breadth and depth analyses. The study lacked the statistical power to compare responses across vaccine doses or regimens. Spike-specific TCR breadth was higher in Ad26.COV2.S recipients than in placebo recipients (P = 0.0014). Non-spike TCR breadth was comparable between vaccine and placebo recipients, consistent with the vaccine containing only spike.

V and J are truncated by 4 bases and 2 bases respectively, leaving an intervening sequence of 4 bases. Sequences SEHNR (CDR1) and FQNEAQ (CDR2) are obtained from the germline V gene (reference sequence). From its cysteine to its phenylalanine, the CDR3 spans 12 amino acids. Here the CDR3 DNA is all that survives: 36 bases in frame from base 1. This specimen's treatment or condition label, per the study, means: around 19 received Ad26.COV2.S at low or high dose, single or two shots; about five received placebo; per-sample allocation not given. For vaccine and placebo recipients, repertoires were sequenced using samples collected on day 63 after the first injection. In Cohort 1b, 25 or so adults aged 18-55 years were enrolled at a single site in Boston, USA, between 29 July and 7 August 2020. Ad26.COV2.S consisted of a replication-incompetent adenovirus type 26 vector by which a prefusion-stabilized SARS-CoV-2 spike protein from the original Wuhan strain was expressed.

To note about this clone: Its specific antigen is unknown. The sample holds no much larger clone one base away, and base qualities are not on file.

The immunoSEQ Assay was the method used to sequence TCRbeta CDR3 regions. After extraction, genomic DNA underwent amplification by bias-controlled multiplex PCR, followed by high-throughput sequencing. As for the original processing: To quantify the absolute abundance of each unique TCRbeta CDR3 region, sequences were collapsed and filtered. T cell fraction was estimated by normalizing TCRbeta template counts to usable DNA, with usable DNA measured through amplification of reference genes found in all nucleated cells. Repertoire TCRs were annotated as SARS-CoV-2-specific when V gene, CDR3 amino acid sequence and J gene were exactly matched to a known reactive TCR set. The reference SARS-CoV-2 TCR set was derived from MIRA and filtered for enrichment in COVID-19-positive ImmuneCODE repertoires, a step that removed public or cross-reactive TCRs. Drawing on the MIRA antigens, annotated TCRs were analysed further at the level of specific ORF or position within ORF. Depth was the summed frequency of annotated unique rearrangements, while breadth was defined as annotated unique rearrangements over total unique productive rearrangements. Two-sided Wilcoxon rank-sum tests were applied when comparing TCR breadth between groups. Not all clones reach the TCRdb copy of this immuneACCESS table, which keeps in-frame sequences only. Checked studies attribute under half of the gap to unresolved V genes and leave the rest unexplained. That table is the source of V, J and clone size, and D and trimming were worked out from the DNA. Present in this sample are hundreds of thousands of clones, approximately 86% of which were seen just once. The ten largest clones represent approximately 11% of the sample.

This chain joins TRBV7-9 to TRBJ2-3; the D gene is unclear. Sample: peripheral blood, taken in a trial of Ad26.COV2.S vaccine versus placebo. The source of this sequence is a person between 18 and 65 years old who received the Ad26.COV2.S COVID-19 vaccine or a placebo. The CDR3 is CASSSYTDTQYF. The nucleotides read TGTGCCAGCAGCTCTTACACAGATACGCAGTATTTT.